The present entry profiles one TCR beta chain with its context. What it binds is unknown. The data derive from a study of OX40 agonist ivuxolimab in advanced cancers. Study results and caveats: CD4+ and CD8+ blood T cells expanded clonally by week 6 at 0.1 to 3.0 mg/kg.

Patients who had autoimmune disease history or got systemic immunosuppression were left out. TCRdb keeps only in-frame clones here, not all; method: immunoSEQ multiplex PCR. This table holds approximately 77,000 clones, over 85% found once. Trimming cost V 4 bases and J 0 bases; bases outside gene matches: 3. Per the germline V gene, CDR1 is SGHTA and CDR2 is FQGNSA. This CDR3 has 15 residues. The chain combines TRBV7-2 with TRBJ2-7, with 10 bases lining up with TRBD1. Material: CD4+ or CD8+ T cells sorted from blood, obtained in a trial of the OX40 agonist ivuxolimab. The TCR originated in an adult with an advanced solid tumor such as melanoma, head and neck, liver or kidney cancer. CDR3 sequence: CASSSGQGSSYEQYF. The CDR3 nucleotides read TGTGCCAGCAGCTCGGGACAGGGGAGCTCCTACGAGCAGTACTTC.